This T cell receptor (beta chain) was retrieved from a study of blood T cell repertoires in COVID-19. The overall study: The United States, Italy and Spain were the sources of the acute and convalescent COVID-19 samples. T cells, B-cell-depleted T cells, or PBMCs provided the cDNA or gDNA that served as material.

V lost 5 bases, J lost 4 bases, and 9 bases stayed unmatched. This CDR3 is 16 amino acids long. Germline-derived CDR1 and CDR2 are LGHNT and FRNRAP. Per the authors' pipeline: Reference gene primer amplification yielded estimated nucleated cell counts. The repertoire was sequenced with immunoSEQ multiplex PCR; TCRdb's copy has only in-frame clones and lacks some. From that table come the V and J calls and clone size; the DNA was used to work out D and trimming. In the table there are 15,000 to 20,000 clones, roughly 90% of which are singletons. This clonotype was sampled from a human donor in a cohort sampled during active COVID-19. Material for sequencing was peripheral blood. The chain employs TRBV12-5 and TRBJ2-2; 8 bases agree with TRBD2. CDR3: CASGPWTSRGTGELFF. The CDR3 region has the DNA TGTGCTAGTGGTCCGTGGACTAGCCGCGGCACCGGGGAGCTGTTTTTT.